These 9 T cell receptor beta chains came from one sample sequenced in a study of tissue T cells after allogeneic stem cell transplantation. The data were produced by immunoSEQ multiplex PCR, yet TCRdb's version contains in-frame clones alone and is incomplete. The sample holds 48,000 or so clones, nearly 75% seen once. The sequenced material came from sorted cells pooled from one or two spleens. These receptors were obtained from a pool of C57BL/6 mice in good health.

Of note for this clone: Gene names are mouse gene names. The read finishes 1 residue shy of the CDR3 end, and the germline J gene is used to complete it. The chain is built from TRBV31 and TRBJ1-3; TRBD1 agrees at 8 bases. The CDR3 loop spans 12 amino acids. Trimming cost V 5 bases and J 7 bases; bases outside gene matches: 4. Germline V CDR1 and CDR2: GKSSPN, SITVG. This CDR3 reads CAWGQGPNTLYF. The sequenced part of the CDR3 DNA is TGTGCCTGGGGACAGGGTCCCAATACGCTCTAT.

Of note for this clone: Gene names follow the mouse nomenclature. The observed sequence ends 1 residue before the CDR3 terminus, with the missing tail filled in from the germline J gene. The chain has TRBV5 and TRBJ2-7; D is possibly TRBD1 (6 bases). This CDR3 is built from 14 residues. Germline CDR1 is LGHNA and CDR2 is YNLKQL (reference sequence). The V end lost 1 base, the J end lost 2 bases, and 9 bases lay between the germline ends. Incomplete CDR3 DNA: TGTGCCAGCAGCCAAGGGCAGGGGCCCTATGAACAGTAC. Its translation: CASSQGQGPYEQY. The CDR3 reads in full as CASSQGQGPYEQYF.

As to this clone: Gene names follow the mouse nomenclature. CDR3 sequence reads: CASSISGGNERLFF. The part of the CDR3 DNA that was read is TGTGCCAGCAGTATTTCAGGGGGCAACGAAAGATTATTT. V is TRBV19 and J is TRBJ1-4; 7 bases are shared with TRBD1. Read sequence stops 1 residue before the CDR3 end, and the germline J gene provides the missing end. CDR1 and CDR2 from the germline V gene are FNHDT and SITEND (reference sequence). The CDR3 runs 14 residues. The J segment lost 4 bases and the V segment lost 2 bases, leaving 2 bases of the junction unmatched.

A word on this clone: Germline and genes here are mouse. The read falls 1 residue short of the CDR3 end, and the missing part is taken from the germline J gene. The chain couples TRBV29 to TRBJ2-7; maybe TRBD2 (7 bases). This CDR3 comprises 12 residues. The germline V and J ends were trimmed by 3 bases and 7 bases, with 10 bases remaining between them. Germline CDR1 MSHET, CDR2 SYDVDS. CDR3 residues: CASSFGGREQYF. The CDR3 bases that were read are TGTGCTAGCAGTTTTGGGGGGCGGGAACAGTAC.

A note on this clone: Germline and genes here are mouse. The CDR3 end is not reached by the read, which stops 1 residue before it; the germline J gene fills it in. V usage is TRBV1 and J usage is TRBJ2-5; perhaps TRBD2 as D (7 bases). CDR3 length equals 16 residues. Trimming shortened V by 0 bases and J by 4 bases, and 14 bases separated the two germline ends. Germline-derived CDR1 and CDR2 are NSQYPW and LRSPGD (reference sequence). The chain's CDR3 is CTCSADREGGEDTQYF. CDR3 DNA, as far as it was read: TGCACCTGCAGTGCAGATCGGGAGGGGGGCGAAGACACCCAGTAC.

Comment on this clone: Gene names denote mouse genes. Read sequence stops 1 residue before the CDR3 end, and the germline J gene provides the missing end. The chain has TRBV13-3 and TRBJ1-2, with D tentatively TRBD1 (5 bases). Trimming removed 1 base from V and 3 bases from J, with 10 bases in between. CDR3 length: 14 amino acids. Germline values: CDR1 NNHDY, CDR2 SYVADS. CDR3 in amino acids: CASSDRGVDSDYTF. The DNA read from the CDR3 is TGTGCCAGCAGTGATCGGGGGGTAGACTCCGACTACACC.

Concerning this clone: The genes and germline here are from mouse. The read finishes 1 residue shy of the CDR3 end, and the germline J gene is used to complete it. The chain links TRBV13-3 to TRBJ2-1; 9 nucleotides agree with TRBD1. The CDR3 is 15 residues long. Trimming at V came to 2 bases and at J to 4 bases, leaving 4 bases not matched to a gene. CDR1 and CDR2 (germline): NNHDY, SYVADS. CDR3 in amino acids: CASSDPGTGYAEQFF. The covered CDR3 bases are TGTGCCAGCAGTGACCCCGGGACAGGGTATGCTGAGCAGTTC.

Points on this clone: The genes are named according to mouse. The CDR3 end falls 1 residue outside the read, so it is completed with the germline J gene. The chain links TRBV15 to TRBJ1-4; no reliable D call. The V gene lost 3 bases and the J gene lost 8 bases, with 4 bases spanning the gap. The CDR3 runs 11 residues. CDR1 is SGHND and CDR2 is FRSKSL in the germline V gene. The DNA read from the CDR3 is TGTGCCAGCAGTTTGAGGGAAAGATTATTT. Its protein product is CASSLRERLF. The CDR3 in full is CASSLRERLFF.

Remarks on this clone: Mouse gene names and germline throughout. CDR3 bases read: TGTGCCAGCGGTGATCAGGGAGACACAGAAGTCTTC. It translates to CASGDQGDTEVF. The complete CDR3 sequence is CASGDQGDTEVFF. V gene TRBV13-2 combines with J gene TRBJ1-1; tentative D call: TRBD1 (5 bases). The read comes to an end 1 residue before the CDR3 does, leaving the germline J gene to fill in the end. V lost 1 base and J 3 bases, leaving 7 bases between the germline ends. CDR3 size: 13 residues. The germline V gene encodes CDR1 NNHNN and CDR2 SYGAGS (reference sequence).